Each of the 18 T cell receptor beta chains below was sequenced from the same sample in a study of T cells in Graves' hyperthyroidism and ophthalmopathy. The investigators amplified TCR beta CDR3 regions from RNA transcripts. The HTBI primer set drove a first-round RT-PCR of the TCR CDR3. TCRdb fed the multiplex PCR reads into MiXCR, producing one record per CDR3 protein. Of roughly 400,000 distinct CDR3 sequences in the sample, less than 20% were seen once. The sample consisted of blood. These receptors came from a woman aged 18-30 years with Graves' hyperthyroidism that later progressed to Graves' ophthalmopathy.

This clonotype was counted at least ten times. V gene TRBV11-2 combines with J gene TRBJ1-6; 9 nucleotides line up with TRBD1. From germline, CDR1 is SGHAT and CDR2 FQNNGV. CDR3 length: 16 amino acids. V trimming: 1 base; J trimming: 4 bases; junction bases outside the gene matches: 2. DNA for the CDR3: TGTGCCAGCAGCTTAGCCGGACAGGGGTATAATTCACCCCTCCACTTT. This encodes CASSLAGQGYNSPLHF.

In its sample, this clonotype was seen many times. The chain links TRBV7-9 to TRBJ2-1, with 10 bases aligning to TRBD2. Germline V CDR1 and CDR2: SEHNR, FQNEAQ (reference sequence). The CDR3 extends over 17 amino acids. J was trimmed by 5 bases and V by 2 bases; bases with no gene match: 9. CDR3 in DNA: TGTGCCAGCAGCTTAAGCCGCGGGACTAGCGCGGACAATGAGCAGTTCTTC. Translation: CASSLSRGTSADNEQFF.

The chain couples TRBV24-1 to TRBJ1-5, with D possibly TRBD1 on 6 matching bases. Trimming took 4 bases from V and 12 from J, leaving 18 bases between them. The CDR3 runs 14 residues. Per germline, CDR1 KGHDR and CDR2 SFDVKD. The CDR3 coding sequence is TGTGCCACCAGTGACCGTAATACAGGGTTGATCCAGCATTTT. Translation gives CATSDRNTGLIQHF.

This clonotype was seen repeatedly, ten times or more. This sequence joins TRBV7-8 and TRBJ1-5; 10 bases are a match to TRBD1. CDR3 length equals 15 residues. The V gene's germline CDR1 is SGHVS and CDR2 FQNEAQ. The V segment lost 5 bases and the J segment 4 bases; nucleotides outside the gene matches: 5. The CDR3 reads CASSLDRGGNQPQHF. DNA for the CDR3: TGTGCCAGCAGCCTGGACAGGGGGGGTAATCAGCCCCAGCATTTT.

In this sample, this clonotype turned up many times. The chain is built from TRBV6-1 and TRBJ1-2; no firm D call. Trimming removed 5 bases from V and 5 bases from J, with 18 bases in between. Germline CDR1 and CDR2: MNHNS and SASEGT. The CDR3 is 15 residues long. Written as DNA, the CDR3 is TGTGCCAGCAGTTACGTAGGCAGCGGTTTTTATGGCTACACCTTC. Translated: CASSYVGSGFYGYTF.

This clonotype was seen a few times. This chain joins TRBV27 and TRBJ2-1; tentatively, D is TRBD1 (6 bases). V lost 6 bases and J lost 2, with 14 bases in between. This CDR3 contains 15 residues. The germline V gene has CDR1 MNHEY and CDR2 SMNVEV (reference sequence). CDR3 region: CASSLPQGPYNEQFF. As DNA, the CDR3 is TGTGCCAGCAGCCTCCCCCAGGGGCCCTACAATGAGCAGTTCTTC.

This clonotype appeared many times. The V and J genes are TRBV28 and TRBJ2-7, with 10 bases aligning to TRBD1. The CDR3 length is 13 residues. V shed 10 bases, J shed 6 bases, and the junction held 9 bases outside the gene matches. CDR1 is MDHEN and CDR2 is SYDVKM in the germline V gene. CDR3 in DNA: TGTGCCATGTCGGTGACAGGGGGCGTCGAGCAGTACTTC. It translates to CAMSVTGGVEQYF. The variable domain in full, completed from reference TRBV28 and TRBJ2-7, reads DVKVTQSSRYLVKRTGEKVFLECVQDMDHENMFWYRQDPGLGLRLIYFSYDVKMKEKGDIPEGYSVSREKKERFSLILESASTNQTSMYLCAMSVTGGVEQYFGPGTRLTVT.

Note on this clonotype: A much larger clone differs by one base, so this may be a read error. The rearrangement joins TRBV6-6 to TRBJ1-1; D ambiguous. With 0 bases removed from V and 1 base from J, the gap between germline ends came to 9 bases. CDR3 length: 15 residues. The germline V gene encodes CDR1 MNHNY and CDR2 SVGAGI (reference sequence). The CDR3 region is CASSYSSAANTEAFF. CDR3 DNA: TGTGCCAGCAGTTACTCGAGCGCGGCGAACACTGAAGCTTTCTTT.

In this sample, this clonotype turned up a few times. The chain has TRBV5-6 and TRBJ2-2; D is unclear. Trimming pared 6 bases from V and 2 bases from J, leaving 8 bases between. This CDR3 has 13 amino acids. Germline CDR1 and CDR2: SGHDT and YYEEEE. The CDR3 loop reads CASTGGNTGELFF. The CDR3 DNA is TGTGCCAGCACCGGCGGAAACACCGGGGAGCTGTTTTTT.

This clonotype occurred many times. This rearrangement joins TRBV28 to TRBJ2-7; TRBD1 might be the D (6 bases). CDR1 and CDR2 (germline): MDHEN, SYDVKM. V was clipped by 2 bases and J by 2 bases, with 19 bases between them. CDR3 length: 17 amino acids. The CDR3 here is CASSLPSDRPKPYEQYF. For the CDR3, the DNA is TGTGCCAGCAGTTTACCCTCAGACAGGCCAAAACCCTACGAGCAGTACTTC.

This clonotype was seen ten or more times. The V and J genes are TRBV9 and TRBJ2-2, with D perhaps TRBD2 (6 bases). Trimming removed 5 bases at V and 5 bases at J, with 10 bases between. This CDR3 spans 13 amino acids. Germline V CDR1 and CDR2: SGDLS, YYNGEE. The CDR3 loop is CASSVGGTGELFF. CDR3 nucleotides: TGTGCCAGCAGTGTGGGGGGAACCGGGGAGCTGTTTTTT.

This clonotype was found a few times. The chain is built from TRBV6-1 and TRBJ2-6, with D unclear. Germline V gene data show CDR1 as MNHNS and CDR2 as SASEGT. V lost 6 bases and J lost 4, with 7 bases in between. This CDR3 region has 13 residues. The CDR3 sequence is CASRMLGANVLTF. As DNA, the CDR3 is TGTGCCAGCAGGATGTTGGGGGCCAACGTCCTGACTTTC.

In this sample, this clonotype turned up many times. In DNA form, the CDR3 reads TGTGCCAGCAGCCGGGACAGGGTGAGGAACACTGAAGCTTTCTTT. Its translation: CASSRDRVRNTEAFF. V gene TRBV5-8 combines with J gene TRBJ1-1, with TRBD1 matching 9 bases. V dropped 4 bases and J dropped 1; count of bases not matched to a gene: 5. The CDR3 length is 15 residues. Germline assignment: CDR1 SGHTS and CDR2 YDEGEE.

This clonotype occurred a few times. This chain joins TRBV29-1 and TRBJ2-1, with 11 bases identical to TRBD2. J gave up 6 bases and V 7 bases, and 14 bases lay outside the gene matches. Per germline, CDR1 SQVTM and CDR2 ANQGSEA. The CDR3 is 16 residues long. CDR3 coding DNA: TGCAGCGCCCCGTGGGGGCTAGCGGGAGGTCTCAATGAGCAGTTCTTC. Encoded protein: CSAPWGLAGGLNEQFF.

The table lists this clonotype with many counts. V usage is TRBV20-1 and J usage is TRBJ2-7; D not certain. The CDR3 spans 12 residues. Germline assignment: CDR1 DFQATT and CDR2 SNEGSKA (reference sequence). The V and J ends lost 5 bases and 2 bases respectively, with 10 bases between them. The CDR3 spells CSAGRRPYEQYF. CDR3 DNA: TGCAGTGCTGGCAGGAGACCCTACGAGCAGTACTTC.

This clonotype has a count of ten or more. This CDR3 reads CASRRLGLYDLAKNIQYF. For the CDR3, the DNA is TGTGCCAGCCGAAGGTTGGGACTATACGATCTAGCCAAAAACATTCAGTACTTC. The V gene is TRBV28, the J gene TRBJ2-4, with TRBD2 matching over 7 bases. Trimming removed 8 bases from V and 0 bases from J; junction bases left unmatched: 16. Germline V gene lookup returns CDR1 MDHEN and CDR2 SYDVKM. The CDR3 has 18 residues.

This clonotype showed up just a few times. The CDR3 spells CASSLGLGLAGPKEDIQYF. The CDR3 DNA reads as TGTGCCAGCAGCTTGGGGTTGGGACTAGCGGGGCCAAAAGAAGACATTCAGTACTTC. This chain links TRBV7-2 with TRBJ2-4, with 13 bases lining up with TRBD2. The CDR3 consists of 19 residues. Germline-derived CDR1 and CDR2 are SGHTA and FQGNSA. The V segment lost 3 bases and the J segment 8 bases; nucleotides outside the gene matches: 16.

The chain combines TRBV7-2 with TRBJ1-2; no clear D. The CDR3 runs 14 residues. Per germline, CDR1 SGHTA and CDR2 FQGNSA. The V and J ends lost 7 bases and 4 bases respectively, with 16 bases between them. The DNA of the CDR3 is TGTGCCAGCAACCGAACTCCTAACCTCTATGGCTACACCTTC. Its translation: CASNRTPNLYGYTF.